This T cell receptor beta chain was retrieved from a study of T-cell reconstitution after alpha-beta-depleted transplantation in children. The study's findings and limits: Counts and diversity of T cells one year after transplant came mostly from newly produced T cells.

Unique molecular identifiers were used to barcode this TCRbeta library. One entry per CDR3 protein, called by TCRdb with MiXCR from the PCR reads. The sample carries 450,000 to 600,000 distinct CDR3 sequences, 13% recorded once. This CDR3 spans 11 amino acids. CDR1 is ENHRY, CDR2 SYGVKD, per germline. V lost 6 bases, J lost 10 bases, and 2 bases stayed unmatched. As concerns this clonotype: Its antigen remains unidentified.

The sample consisted of PBMCs, mostly from graft donor cells, taken 360 days after TCRalphabeta/CD19-depleted stem cell transplant. The receptor's source is a male patient younger than 18 who had a stem cell transplant for acute myeloid leukemia, so the T cells may come from the graft donor. This rearrangement joins TRBV10-3 to TRBJ2-1; 8 bases agree with TRBD1. The CDR3 here is CAIRTGVEQFF. CDR3 in DNA: TGTGCCATCAGGACAGGGGTCGAGCAGTTCTTC.